The text below deals with one T cell receptor beta chain. This CDR3 is 14 amino acids long. V shed 10 bases, J shed 6 bases, and the junction held 6 bases outside the gene matches. Germline loops: CDR1 LNHDA, CDR2 SQIVND (reference sequence). Produced via immunoSEQ multiplex PCR; TCRdb's table is partial and in-frame only. The top ten hold 4.5% to 5.5% of the sample, which has 250,000 to 300,000 clones, 70% to 90% seen once. The data originate from a study of blood T cell repertoires in COVID-19. The source material was peripheral blood. V and J are TRBV19 and TRBJ2-2; 12 nucleotides align to TRBD2. This sequence originates from a man aged 45-65 years with active or convalescent COVID-19. Here the CDR3 DNA reads TGTGCCACCGGACTAGCGGGATTGGCCGGGGAGCTGTTTTTT. Amino acids: CATGLAGLAGELFF.